One and the same sample provided the 9 T cell receptor beta chains below, sequenced in a study of blood T cell repertoires in COVID-19. Libraries were prepared by immunoSEQ multiplex PCR; TCRdb keeps only in-frame clonotypes and omits some of them. This table has a few hundred thousand clones, 65% to 90% appearing once. The sample consisted of PBMCs or T cells enriched from blood (not recorded which). Receptors were obtained from a woman aged 40 to 55 with acute COVID-19.

This chain joins TRBV4-1 and TRBJ2-3, with 9 bases lining up with TRBD1. The CDR3 runs 15 residues. Germline CDR1 and CDR2: MGHRA and YSYEKL. Germline trimming cut 4 bases from V and 3 bases from J; bases unmatched to any gene: 5. The CDR3 nucleotides read TGCGCCAGCAGCCCGGGGGACAGGGTAACAGATACGCAGTATTTT. It encodes CASSPGDRVTDTQYF.

J is TRBJ2-1 and V is TRBV3-1 (or the pseudogene TRBV3-2); 8 bases match TRBD2. Trimming took 4 bases from V and 9 from J; bases not matched to a gene: 11. The CDR3 extends over 15 amino acids. Germline loops: CDR1 LGHDT, CDR2 YNNKEL (reference sequence). The chain's CDR3 is CASSLDPGGRTEQFF. The CDR3 region has the DNA TGTGCCAGCAGCCTAGACCCGGGGGGGCGGACTGAGCAGTTCTTC.

The genes are TRBV6-2 or TRBV6-3 and TRBJ1-2, with a weak D call TRBD1 (6 bases). Germline V gene sequence: CDR1 MNHEY, CDR2 SVGEGT. The CDR3 extends over 15 amino acids. V shed 5 bases and J shed 0 bases, with 13 bases lying between them. The CDR3 DNA follows: TGTGCCAGCAGTACGACAGGTGGGGCTAACTATGGCTACACCTTC. Residues: CASSTTGGANYGYTF.

The chain employs TRBV6-2 or TRBV6-3 and TRBJ2-4, with D perhaps TRBD2 (7 bases). Germline V lookup: CDR1 MNHEY, CDR2 SVGEGT. Trimming cost V 6 bases and J 5 bases, with 11 bases left between them. CDR3 length: 13 amino acids. CDR3 amino acids: CASSPGGQNIQYF. The CDR3 nucleotides read TGTGCCAGCAGCCCCGGGGGGCAAAACATTCAGTACTTC.

The chain combines TRBV3-1 (or the pseudogene TRBV3-2) with TRBJ2-1; TRBD2 matches at 14 bases. The CDR3 loop spans 18 amino acids. J gave up 0 bases and V 4 bases, and 5 bases lay outside the gene matches. Germline V lookup: CDR1 LGHDT, CDR2 YNNKEL (reference sequence). Here the CDR3 DNA reads TGTGCCAGCAGCCCAAGGACTAGCGGGAGGAGCTCCTACAATGAGCAGTTCTTC. Its translation is CASSPRTSGRSSYNEQFF.

CDR3 sequence reads: CASRTKGNSPLHF. The CDR3, as DNA: TGCGCCAGCAGGACCAAGGGGAATTCACCCCTCCACTTT. The gene calls are TRBV10-2 and TRBJ1-6; D perhaps matches TRBD1 (5 bases). Germline V gene data show CDR1 as WSHSY and CDR2 as SAAADI. Trimming took 6 bases from V and 7 from J, leaving 10 bases between them. This CDR3 has 13 residues.

This chain joins TRBV13 and TRBJ2-7, with TRBD1 identical over 7 bases. Trimming took 5 bases from V and 0 from J; bases not matched to a gene: 4. CDR3 size: 14 residues. Germline CDR1 PRHDT, CDR2 FYEKMQ (reference sequence). The CDR3 nucleotides read TGTGCCAGCAGCCCGACAGGGACCTCCTACGAGCAGTACTTC. Translating it yields CASSPTGTSYEQYF.

The chain has TRBV14 and TRBJ1-2; tentatively, D is TRBD1 (5 bases). V was trimmed by 0 bases and J by 2 bases, leaving 16 bases between them. Looked up from germline, CDR1 is SGHDN and CDR2 is FVKESK. The CDR3 has 17 residues. CDR3 amino acids: CASSQDRGGTRNYGYTF. The CDR3 coding sequence is TGTGCCAGCAGCCAAGATAGAGGAGGGACCCGAAACTATGGCTACACCTTC.

The chain uses TRBV10-1 and TRBJ2-3; TRBD2 agrees at 11 bases. The V gene's germline CDR1 is WNHNN and CDR2 SYGVQD (reference sequence). The CDR3 contains 18 residues. Trimming removed 0 bases from V and 1 base from J; junction bases left unmatched: 6. The CDR3 is CASSESPLAGGGTDTQYF. The CDR3 nucleotides read TGCGCCAGCAGTGAGTCCCCTCTAGCGGGAGGAGGCACAGATACGCAGTATTTT.